Following are 19 T cell receptor beta chains from one sample sequenced in a study of T cell responses to AZD1222 COVID-19 vaccine. Only in-frame clones appear in the TCRdb table, and some are missing; sequencing was by immunoSEQ multiplex PCR. The table has over 70,000 clones, 85% to 90% seen once. Source: peripheral blood, taken on day 0 of MenACWY control vaccination. These receptor sequences come from an adult in good health.

The CDR3 nucleotides read TGTGCCAGCCAGGGGGCGGTCCGCGGCTACACCTTC. Its protein product is CASQGAVRGYTF. The chain employs TRBV2 and TRBJ1-2; 8 bases align to TRBD1. The CDR3 is made up of 12 amino acids. V dropped 8 bases and J dropped 8; count of bases not matched to a gene: 7. Germline CDR1 and CDR2: SNHLY and FYNNEI.

The chain carries TRBV12-3 or TRBV12-4 and TRBJ1-6, with 8 positions matching TRBD1. Unmatched junction bases numbered 7, after V lost 5 bases and J lost 13 bases. This CDR3 is 13 amino acids long. The CDR3 nucleotides read TGTGCCAGCAGTCTGGACAGGGTTTCTCCCCTCCACTTT. Its translation: CASSLDRVSPLHF.

The genes are TRBV5-1 and TRBJ1-1; TRBD1 is a possible D gene (6 bases). Germline V gene sequence: CDR1 SGHRS, CDR2 YFSETQ. This CDR3 spans 12 amino acids. Trimming left V 4 bases short and J 11 bases short, with 15 bases between. The CDR3 sequence: CASSRGADTAFF. The CDR3 DNA is TGCGCCAGCAGCCGGGGGGCGGACACGGCTTTCTTT. Drawing the rest from reference TRBV5-1 and TRBJ1-1, the complete variable domain is KAGVTQTPRYLIKTRGQQVTLSCSPISGHRSVSWYQQTPGQGLQFLFEYFSETQRNKGNFPGRFSGRQFSNSRSEMNVSTLELGDSALYLCASSRGADTAFFGQGTRLTVV.

The chain links TRBV6-1 to TRBJ2-3; D is unclear. Germline V gives CDR1 MNHNS, CDR2 SASEGT. CDR3 length equals 15 residues. V was pared by 2 bases and J by 1 base, with 10 bases between. The CDR3 coding sequence is TGTGCCAGCAGTGAAAACCATGTCGGCACAGATACGCAGTATTTT. As protein: CASSENHVGTDTQYF.

The rearrangement links TRBV5-1 to TRBJ1-6, with TRBD1 as a possible D gene (5 bases). Germline loops: CDR1 SGHRS, CDR2 YFSETQ. The CDR3 consists of 15 residues. Trimming removed 0 bases at V and 10 bases at J, with 14 bases between. The CDR3 nucleotides are TGCGCCAGCAGCTTGGGGGACCAAGCGTCATCACCCCTCCACTTT. Translated: CASSLGDQASSPLHF.

This clone was counted between two and nine times. This rearrangement joins TRBV30 to TRBJ2-3, with 15 bases that match TRBD2. Germline V CDR1 and CDR2: GTSNPN, SVGIG (reference sequence). V lost 1 base to trimming and J lost 0 bases; unmatched junction nucleotides: 5. This CDR3 is 18 amino acids long. The CDR3 DNA reads TGTGCCTGGAGTGCCGGGACTAGCGGGGGGCCCAGCACAGATACGCAGTATTTT. It yields the protein CAWSAGTSGGPSTDTQYF.

This sequence joins TRBV7-9 and TRBJ1-1, with a weak D call TRBD1 (5 bases). This CDR3 has 13 amino acids. Germline values: CDR1 SEHNR, CDR2 FQNEAQ (reference sequence). V gave up 5 bases and J gave up 10 bases, with 17 bases separating them. Here the CDR3 DNA reads TGTGCCAGCAGCGCTCATGGCAGGGACTTAGCTTTCTTT. Encoded protein: CASSAHGRDLAFF.

The genes are TRBV14 and TRBJ2-4; TRBD2 matches at 7 bases. V trimming: 0 bases; J trimming: 0 bases; junction bases outside the gene matches: 11. In germline, CDR1 is SGHDN, CDR2 FVKESK. The CDR3 consists of 19 residues. The CDR3 nucleotides read TGTGCCAGCAGCCAAGAACCCCGCTTGTCTAGCGGAGCCAAAAACATTCAGTACTTC. Residues: CASSQEPRLSSGAKNIQYF.

With respect to this clone: It may be a read error: a sequence one base away is much more abundant. The rearrangement links TRBV7-2 to TRBJ1-1, with 7 bases fitting TRBD1. CDR1 and CDR2 (germline): SGHTA, FQGNSA. V trimming: 5 bases; J trimming: 4 bases; junction bases outside the gene matches: 4. The CDR3 sequence is 13 residues long. CDR3 protein: CASSQTGFTEAFF. In nucleotides, the CDR3 is TGTGCCAGCAGCCAGACAGGGTTCACTGAAGCTTTCTTT.

This chain uses TRBV3-1 (or the pseudogene TRBV3-2) with TRBJ1-2; 7 bases agree with TRBD1. J was trimmed by 6 bases and V by 1 base; bases with no gene match: 5. The CDR3 contains 14 residues. From germline, CDR1 is LGHDT and CDR2 YNNKEL (reference sequence). Written as DNA, the CDR3 is TGTGCCAGCAGCCAAGCCGACAGGGATAATGGCTACACCTTC. Amino acids: CASSQADRDNGYTF.

This chain links TRBV7-9 with TRBJ2-3; D may correspond to TRBD1 or TRBD2 (5 bases each). The CDR3 is made up of 16 amino acids. Germline lookup yields CDR1 SEHNR and CDR2 FQNEAQ (reference sequence). Trimming took 5 bases from V and 5 from J, leaving 20 bases between them. CDR3 in DNA: TGTGCCAGCAGCCCCGGCAGAGGGGCCACGCGAGATACGCAGTATTTT. Translated, it gives CASSPGRGATRDTQYF.

The chain carries TRBV19 and TRBJ1-4, with a tentative D call TRBD1 (5 bases). Trimming took off 5 bases at V and 10 bases at J, with 14 bases between the two ends. CDR1 is LNHDA and CDR2 is SQIVND in the germline V gene (reference sequence). The CDR3 has 13 amino acids. CDR3 sequence (DNA): TGTGCCAGTAGTCCCGACAGCTTGGGAAAACTGTTTTTT. Translating gives CASSPDSLGKLFF. Complete variable domain (other parts from reference TRBV19 and TRBJ1-4): DGGITQSPKYLFRKEGQNVTLSCEQNLNHDAMYWYRQDPGQGLRLIYYSQIVNDFQKGDIAEGYSVSREKKESFPLTVTSAQKNPTAFYLCASSPDSLGKLFFGSGTQLSVL.

The V gene is TRBV20-1, the J gene TRBJ2-1, with 9 bases lining up with TRBD2. The CDR3 consists of 15 residues. Per the germline V gene, CDR1 is DFQATT and CDR2 is SNEGSKA (reference sequence). V dropped 3 bases and J dropped 9; count of bases not matched to a gene: 12. In DNA, the CDR3 is TGCAGTGCTAGTTTGAGCGGGGGGACCCAATTTGAGCAGTTCTTC. Encoded protein: CSASLSGGTQFEQFF.

This chain links TRBV21-1 with TRBJ2-5; the table's D call, TRBD2, was not checked against the DNA. TRBV21-1 is a documented pseudogene. The CDR3 spans 17 residues. The CDR3 coding sequence is TGTGCCAGCAGCAAAACCCCCTTGACTAGCGGCGAAGAGACCCAGTACTTC. This gives the protein CASSKTPLTSGEETQYF.

This chain connects TRBV30 to TRBJ1-6, with D perhaps matching TRBD1 (5 bases). This CDR3 is 14 amino acids long. Germline V gene sequence: CDR1 GTSNPN, CDR2 SVGIG (reference sequence). V was trimmed by 0 bases and J by 11 bases, leaving 14 bases between them. The CDR3 DNA sequence: TGTGCCTGGAGTGTAAGAGGGGAAGGGACACCCCTCCACTTT. Its protein product is CAWSVRGEGTPLHF.

J is TRBJ2-2 and V is TRBV5-6, with 9 bases identical to TRBD1. Germline trimming cut 4 bases from V and 4 bases from J; bases unmatched to any gene: 8. The CDR3 contains 16 residues. Looked up from germline, CDR1 is SGHDT and CDR2 is YYEEEE. The CDR3 DNA reads as TGTGCCAGCAGCCCGAAACAGGGGGCCAGCACCGGGGAGCTGTTTTTT. Encoded protein: CASSPKQGASTGELFF.

The gene calls are TRBV6-1 and TRBJ1-1; D possibly corresponds to TRBD1 (6 bases). CDR1 and CDR2 (germline): MNHNS, SASEGT. The CDR3 is 15 amino acids. V was cut by 3 bases and J by 0 bases, with 11 bases left in between. CDR3 region: CASSDQGYMNTEAFF. The CDR3 DNA sequence: TGTGCCAGCAGTGATCAGGGGTACATGAACACTGAAGCTTTCTTT.

The chain employs TRBV5-1 and TRBJ1-1; 10 nucleotides align to TRBD1. The ends lost 2 bases at V and 2 bases at J; junction bases unmatched: 6. In germline, CDR1 is SGHRS, CDR2 YFSETQ. There are 16 residues in the CDR3. CDR3 coding DNA: TGCGCCAGCAGCTTTGGGACAGGGGCGATCAACACTGAAGCTTTCTTT. Translating it yields CASSFGTGAINTEAFF.

This chain connects TRBV7-2 to TRBJ1-5; no firm D call. Per the germline V gene, CDR1 is SGHTA and CDR2 is FQGNSA. V was cut by 2 bases and J by 3 bases, with 8 bases left in between. The CDR3 contains 14 residues. The DNA of the CDR3 is TGTGCCAGCAGCTTAACGAGAGACAATCAGCCCCAGCATTTT. This gives the protein CASSLTRDNQPQHF. The full variable domain, rest sourced from reference TRBV7-2 and TRBJ1-5, is GAGVSQSPSNKVTEKGKDVELRCDPISGHTALYWYRQSLGQGLEFLIYFQGNSAPDKSGLPSDRFSAERTGGSVSTLTIQRTQQEDSAVYLCASSLTRDNQPQHFGDGTRLSIL.